This is a list of T cell receptor beta chains from one sample in a study of early T cells in non-severe SARS-CoV-2 infection. TCRdb processed the 5' RACE reads anew with MiXCR; each CDR3 protein has one entry. The top ten clones hold approximately 13% of a sample with about 37,000 distinct CDR3 sequences, approximately 7.9% of them seen once. Here the sequenced sample was whole blood, taken at baseline. All receptors come from an adult who was a healthcare worker with PCR-confirmed SARS-CoV-2 infection or an uninfected control (not recorded which). Both conserved end residues are part of each CDR3. A D gene is named only where the DNA matches it firmly. Not all rows give a size; the values are once, few, many and, for expanded clones, a class.

few	TRBV11-2	TRBJ1-1	NA	CASSFGGKAAEAFF	TGTGCCAGCAGCTTCGGGGGGAAAGCGGCTGAAGCTTTCTTT
many	TRBV10-3	TRBJ2-2	TRBD2	CAISASGGQTNTGELFF	TGTGCCATCAGTGCTAGCGGGGGGCAGACGAACACCGGGGAGCTGTTTTTT
many	TRBV28	TRBJ2-7	NA	CASSLEVRLNYEQYF	TGTGCCAGCAGTTTAGAAGTCCGACTGAACTACGAGCAGTACTTC
many	TRBV11-2	TRBJ2-7	NA	CASSLGLDWTYEQYF	TGTGCCAGCAGCTTAGGCTTGGACTGGACCTACGAGCAGTACTTC
few	TRBV19	TRBJ2-1	NA	CASSGGGDYNEQFF	TGTGCCAGTTCGGGCGGGGGCGACTACAATGAGCAGTTCTTC
many	TRBV5-5	TRBJ1-3	TRBD1	CASRRYGTGGNTIYF	TGTGCCAGCAGGAGATACGGGACAGGAGGAAACACCATATATTTT
many	TRBV5-1	TRBJ1-1	NA	CASSSQPTNTEAFF	TGCGCCAGCAGCTCACAACCGACGAACACTGAAGCTTTCTTT
many	TRBV5-4	TRBJ1-1	NA	CASSAGGERAFF	TGTGCCAGCAGCGCGGGAGGAGAAAGGGCTTTCTTT
many	TRBV5-6	TRBJ2-4	NA	CASRSYKGKNIQYF	TGTGCCAGCAGATCTTATAAGGGCAAAAACATTCAGTACTTC
NA	TRBV12-3/TRBV12-4	TRBJ1-1	NA	CASNPAEAFF	TGTGCCAGCAACCCAGCTGAAGCTTTCTTT
many	TRBV20-1	TRBJ2-7	NA	CSARDTTDYEQYF	TGCAGTGCTAGAGATACCACGGACTACGAGCAGTACTTC
many	TRBV6-5	TRBJ2-2	NA	CASRRNTGELFF	TGTGCCAGCCGCCGCAACACCGGGGAGCTGTTTTTT
few	TRBV5-1	TRBJ2-3	NA	CASSPGTHTDTQYF	TGCGCCAGCAGCCCCGGAACGCACACAGATACGCAGTATTTT
NA	TRBV12-3/TRBV12-4	TRBJ2-3	NA	CASSLLRADTQYF	TGTGCCAGCAGTTTACTAAGGGCTGATACGCAGTATTTT
few	TRBV7-7	TRBJ1-3	NA	CASSLDRTFGNTIYF	TGTGCTAGCAGCTTAGACCGGACATTCGGAAACACCATATATTTT
NA	TRBV30	TRBJ2-1	NA	CAYKSIGSGLNEQFF	TGTGCCTACAAGAGCATAGGGTCAGGGCTCAATGAGCAGTTCTTC